This TCR beta chain was profiled in a study of OX40 agonist ivuxolimab in advanced cancers. Trimming removed 0 bases from V and 7 bases from J; junction bases left unmatched: 3. This CDR3 has 14 residues. CDR1 is GTSNPN, CDR2 SVGIG, per germline (reference sequence). Some clones are missing from TCRdb's copy, which holds only in-frame ones; the method was immunoSEQ multiplex PCR. The data hold tens of thousands of clones, with 80% to 85% observed a single time. This sequence was found in an adult with an advanced solid tumor such as melanoma, head and neck, liver or kidney cancer. V and J are TRBV30 and TRBJ1-6; 7 nucleotides line up with TRBD1. Specimen: CD4+ or CD8+ T cells sorted from blood, collected in a trial of the OX40 agonist ivuxolimab. As DNA, the CDR3 is TGTGCCTGGAGTGTAGGGACAGTCAATTCACCCCTCCACTTT. Translated, it gives CAWSVGTVNSPLHF.